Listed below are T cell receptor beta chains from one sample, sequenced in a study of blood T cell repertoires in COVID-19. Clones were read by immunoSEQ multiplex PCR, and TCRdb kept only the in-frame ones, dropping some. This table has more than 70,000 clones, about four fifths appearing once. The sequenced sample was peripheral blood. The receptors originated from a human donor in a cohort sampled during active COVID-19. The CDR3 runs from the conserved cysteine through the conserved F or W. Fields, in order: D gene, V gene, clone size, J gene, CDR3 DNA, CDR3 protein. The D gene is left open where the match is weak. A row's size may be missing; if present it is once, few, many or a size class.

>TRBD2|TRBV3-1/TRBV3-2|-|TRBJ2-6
TGTGCCAGCAGCCCTAGCGGGTTTGAGCCTGGGGCCAACGTCCTGACTTTC
CASSPSGFEPGANVLTF
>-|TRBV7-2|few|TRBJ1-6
TGTGCCAGCAGCTCACAAACAGGGACCTATAATTCACCCCTCCACTTT
CASSSQTGTYNSPLHF
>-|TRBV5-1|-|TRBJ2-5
TGCGCCAGCACGAACTCGGTACGGGAGACCCAGTACTTC
CASTNSVRETQYF
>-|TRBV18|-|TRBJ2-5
TGTGCCAGCTCACCTACGGGTTGGGAGACCCAGTACTTC
CASSPTGWETQYF
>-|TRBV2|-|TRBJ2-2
TGTGCCAGCAGTCCTAGCTTCACCGGGGAGCTGTTTTTT
CASSPSFTGELFF
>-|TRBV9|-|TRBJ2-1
TGTGCCAGCAGCGTATCAAGAGCCTCAACCTACAATGAGCAGTTCTTC
CASSVSRASTYNEQFF
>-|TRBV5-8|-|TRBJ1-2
TGTGCCAGCAGCTTTCACATCGGAGGACTCTATGGCTACACCTTC
CASSFHIGGLYGYTF
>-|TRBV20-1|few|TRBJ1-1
TGCAGTGCTAGTAGTTTAGGTACAGTCATGAACACTGAAGCTTTCTTT
CSASSLGTVMNTEAFF
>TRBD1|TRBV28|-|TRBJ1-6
TGTGCCAGCAGCACCGGGACAGGGGATTGGCCCCTCCACTTT
CASSTGTGDWPLHF
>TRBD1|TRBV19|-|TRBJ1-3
TGTGCCAGTAGTGCTCCCCAGGGGGCTGAAGCTGGAAACACCATATATTTT
CASSAPQGAEAGNTIYF
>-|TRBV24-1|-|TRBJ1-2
TGTGCCACCAGTGACCCCAGACAGGACCCCTATGGCTACACCTTC
CATSDPRQDPYGYTF
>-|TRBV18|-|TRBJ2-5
TGTGCCAGCTCCCAGCTCGGCGGGTCCCAAGAGACCCAGTACTTC
CASSQLGGSQETQYF
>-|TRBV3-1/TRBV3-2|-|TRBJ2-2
TGTGCCAGCAGCCAAGGTTCGGACTCCGGGAACACCGGGGAGCTGTTTTTT
CASSQGSDSGNTGELFF
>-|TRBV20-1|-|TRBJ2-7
TGCAGTGCTAGTGAACGGGGCGAGCAGTACTTC
CSASERGEQYF
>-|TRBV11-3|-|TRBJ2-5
TGTGCCAGCAGCTTAAGGGGGGGGGAGACCCAGTACTTC
CASSLRGGETQYF
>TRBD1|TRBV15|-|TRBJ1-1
TGTGCGGCCCGACAGGGCCTGAACACTGAAGCTTTCTTT
CAARQGLNTEAFF
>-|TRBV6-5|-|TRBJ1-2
TGTGCCAGCAGCCCAGGGTATAACTATGGCTACACCTTC
CASSPGYNYGYTF
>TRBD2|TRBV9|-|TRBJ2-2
TGTGCCAGCAGCGTAGGGACTAGCGGTACGAGAACCGGGGAGCTGTTTTTT
CASSVGTSGTRTGELFF
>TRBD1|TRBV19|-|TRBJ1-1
TGTGCCAGTAGCCTTCAGGGGGCGCCGGGCACTGAAGCTTTCTTT
CASSLQGAPGTEAFF
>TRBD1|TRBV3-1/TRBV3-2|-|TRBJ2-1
TGTGCCAGCAGCCAGGCGGACAGGGGAAAGTTCTTC
CASSQADRGKFF
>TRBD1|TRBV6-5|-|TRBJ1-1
TGTGCCAGTACCGACAGGGGGCTATCTGGACGTGAAGCTTTCTTT
CASTDRGLSGREAFF
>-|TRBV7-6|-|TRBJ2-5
TGTGCCAGCAGCTTAGGGGCCAAAGGAGAGACCCAGTACTTC
CASSLGAKGETQYF
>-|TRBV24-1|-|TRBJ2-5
TGTGCCACCAGTGATCGCACGGACAGCGCGTACCAAGAGACCCAGTACTTC
CATSDRTDSAYQETQYF
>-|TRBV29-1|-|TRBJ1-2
TGCAGCGTTGGCGGGGGGGAAGGTTTTCGTGGCTACACCTTC
CSVGGGEGFRGYTF